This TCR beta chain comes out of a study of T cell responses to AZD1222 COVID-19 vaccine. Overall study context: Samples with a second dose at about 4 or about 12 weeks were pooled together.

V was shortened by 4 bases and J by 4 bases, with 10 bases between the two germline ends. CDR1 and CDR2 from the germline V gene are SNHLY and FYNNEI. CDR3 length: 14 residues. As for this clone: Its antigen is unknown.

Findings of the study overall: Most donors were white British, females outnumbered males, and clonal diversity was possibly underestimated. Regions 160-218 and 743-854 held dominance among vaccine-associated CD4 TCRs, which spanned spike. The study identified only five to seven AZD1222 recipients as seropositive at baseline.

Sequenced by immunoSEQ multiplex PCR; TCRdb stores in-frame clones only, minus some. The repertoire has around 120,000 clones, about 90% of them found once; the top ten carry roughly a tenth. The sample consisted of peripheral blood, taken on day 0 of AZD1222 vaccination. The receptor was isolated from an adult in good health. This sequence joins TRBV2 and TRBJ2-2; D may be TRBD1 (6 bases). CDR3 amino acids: CASSARGVTGELFF. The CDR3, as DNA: TGTGCCAGCAGTGCCAGGGGTGTCACCGGGGAGCTGTTTTTT. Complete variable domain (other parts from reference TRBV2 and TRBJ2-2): EPEVTQTPSHQVTQMGQEVILRCVPISNHLYFYWYRQILGQKVEFLVSFYNNEISEKSEIFDDQFSVERPDGSNFTLKIRSTKLEDSAMYFCASSARGVTGELFFGEGSRLTVL.